Included here is one TCR beta chain sequence, with context. Data came from immunoSEQ multiplex PCR; TCRdb stores just in-frame clones and leaves some out. The data show more than 150,000 clones, approximately 91% seen once. These data belong to a study of T cell responses to AZD1222 COVID-19 vaccine. This CDR3 region has 20 residues. Deletions cut 1 base from V and 3 bases from J, with 28 bases between. The germline gives CDR1 MGHRA, CDR2 YSYEKL. This chain links TRBV4-1 with TRBJ2-7; possible D gene TRBD1, 6 bases. The material was peripheral blood, obtained on day 0 of AZD1222 vaccination. This clonotype originated in an adult in good health. CDR3 loop: CASSQGPRTPTRQALYEQYF. The CDR3 DNA follows: TGCGCCAGCAGCCAAGGGCCGAGGACCCCGACCCGACAGGCCCTCTACGAGCAGTACTTC.